This TCR beta chain was sequenced for a study of cytomegalovirus exposure and HLA in healthy donors. Study-level findings and limits: Roughly uniform sequencing depth across donors was assumed, possibly incorrectly. The authors later linked a missense DCLRE1C variant to TCR beta V- and J-gene trimming. Association of under 20,000 TCR beta sequences with HLA alleles was found at 0.05 false discovery rate in a later analysis. Later, an analysis found that common viral pathogens appeared to be linked with several of the most significant clusters.

This PCR relied on a set of 60 Vbeta primers and 13 Jbeta primers. The data were produced by immunoSEQ multiplex PCR, yet TCRdb's version contains in-frame clones alone and is incomplete. This table has 100,000 to 120,000 clones, around 70% appearing once. With regard to this clone: Its target is not known.

This clonotype was sampled from a man aged 30 to 45 in good health and CMV-seronegative. Specimen: PBMCs.

The CDR3 reads CASSGTGDGGELFF. The CDR3 bases are TGTGCCAGCAGCGGGACAGGGGACGGCGGGGAGCTGTTTTTT. V gene TRBV9 combines with J gene TRBJ2-2; TRBD1 matches at 9 bases. The V gene's germline CDR1 is SGDLS and CDR2 YYNGEE. Trimming at V came to 3 bases and at J to 7 bases, leaving 4 bases not matched to a gene. This CDR3 has 14 residues.